A single TCR beta chain is shown here with its context. Its antigen is currently unknown. Separate from the roughly 730-subject first cohort, the approximately 120-subject validation cohort was the one that the donors belonged to. The record originates from a study of cytomegalovirus exposure and HLA in healthy donors. Germline V CDR1 and CDR2: SGHDT, YYEEEE. V lost 3 bases and J lost 3, with 10 bases in between. The CDR3 contains 13 residues. Study-level points and caveats: TCR beta chains numbering more than 150 were designated cytomegalovirus-associated. In the 120 validation repertoires, around 95% of cluster scores exceeded 0, per a later analysis.

Clones were read by immunoSEQ multiplex PCR, and TCRdb kept only the in-frame ones, dropping some. The sample lists 200,000 or so clones; roughly 82% were seen once. The rearrangement links TRBV5-6 to TRBJ2-7; the D is unclear. Sequenced material: PBMCs. This receptor was obtained from a woman in her 30s in good health and CMV-seropositive. CDR3 in amino acids: CASSYPHIYEQYF. Here the CDR3 DNA reads TGTGCCAGCAGCTATCCGCACATCTACGAGCAGTACTTC.